A single sample is the source of the 8 T cell receptor beta chains below, sequenced in a study of CD4 T cells in relation to SARS-CoV-2 and coronaviruses. Sequenced by immunoSEQ multiplex PCR; TCRdb stores in-frame clones only, minus some. The table lists about 26,000 clones, around 75% of them singletons. No cognate antigen is known for these TCRs. CD4+ T cells from unexposed donors were obtained before the COVID-19 pandemic (2011-2018). Isolation of CD4+ T cells took place after 10 days in culture. Material for sequencing was CD4+ T cells from PBMCs, cultured in vitro. These receptors were obtained from a human donor in good health.

This clone was recorded only once. The CDR3 reads CASARATGTGDEQYF. CDR3 nucleotide sequence: TGCGCCAGCGCGCGGGCGACAGGGACTGGCGACGAGCAGTACTTC. The chain carries TRBV4-3 and TRBJ2-7, with a possible D match to TRBD1 (7 bases). Per the germline V gene, CDR1 is LGHNA and CDR2 is YSLEER. CDR3 length: 15 residues. Trimming stripped 8 bases from V and 5 bases from J, with 22 bases between.

The V call is TRBV7-9, the J call TRBJ1-2; no clear D gene. CDR1 and CDR2 (germline): SEHNR, FQNEAQ (reference sequence). This CDR3 has 12 residues. Trimming cost V 2 bases and J 6 bases, with 7 bases left between them. CDR3 coding DNA: TGTGCCAGCAGCTTAACAGTGGATGGCTACACCTTC. It is translated as CASSLTVDGYTF.

This clone was seen once. The J gene is TRBJ1-5, the V gene TRBV12-3 or TRBV12-4, with TRBD1 matching 7 bases. V shed 6 bases and J 7 bases; nucleotides not matched to a gene: 6. The CDR3 sequence is 13 residues long. As DNA, the CDR3 is TGTGCCAGCAGCACAACAGGGGTCCAGCCCCAGCATTTT. It encodes CASSTTGVQPQHF.

The gene calls are TRBV19 and TRBJ1-2; weak D call: TRBD1 (5 bases). This CDR3 comprises 13 residues. Per the germline V gene, CDR1 is LNHDA and CDR2 is SQIVND (reference sequence). Trimming removed 7 bases from V and 5 bases from J, with 14 bases in between. CDR3 sequence reads: CASKVGQGYGYTF. The CDR3 region has the DNA TGTGCCAGTAAGGTTGGGCAGGGATATGGCTACACCTTC.

This clone has just a few counts. The rearrangement joins TRBV4-1 to TRBJ1-1; tentative D call: TRBD1 (5 bases). The length of the CDR3 is 19 residues. V was trimmed by 4 bases and J by 4 bases, leaving 28 bases between them. CDR1 is MGHRA and CDR2 is YSYEKL in the germline V gene. CDR3 region: CASSRTLIGTLNGGTEAFF. In DNA form, the CDR3 reads TGCGCCAGCAGCCGAACCTTAATCGGGACTCTAAACGGGGGCACTGAAGCTTTCTTT.

The chain recombines TRBV9 with TRBJ1-2; 8 bases are shared with TRBD1. V gave up 4 bases and J gave up 4 bases; unmatched junction bases: 3. CDR1 SGDLS and CDR2 YYNGEE come from the germline V gene. The CDR3 contains 13 residues. The DNA for the CDR3 is TGTGCCAGCAGCCCAGGGGGCGGCTATGGCTACACCTTC. Amino acids: CASSPGGGYGYTF.

This chain links TRBV11-2 with TRBJ1-3, with a weak D call TRBD1 (5 bases). Germline V lookup: CDR1 SGHAT, CDR2 FQNNGV. Trimming cost V 3 bases and J 4 bases, with 16 bases left between them. This CDR3 is 16 amino acids long. CDR3 sequence (DNA): TGTGCCAGCAGCTTTACAGGAGGTGGTTCCGGAAACACCATATATTTT. Translated: CASSFTGGGSGNTIYF.

This clone has just one count. The genes are TRBV4-3 and TRBJ2-1; TRBD1 aligns across 8 bases. The length of the CDR3 is 12 residues. The V segment lost 4 bases and the J segment 12 bases; nucleotides outside the gene matches: 5. CDR1 is LGHNA and CDR2 is YSLEER in the germline V gene. The CDR3 nucleotides are TGCGCCAGCAGCCGGAACAGGGGGGTGCAGTTCTTC. It codes for CASSRNRGVQFF.